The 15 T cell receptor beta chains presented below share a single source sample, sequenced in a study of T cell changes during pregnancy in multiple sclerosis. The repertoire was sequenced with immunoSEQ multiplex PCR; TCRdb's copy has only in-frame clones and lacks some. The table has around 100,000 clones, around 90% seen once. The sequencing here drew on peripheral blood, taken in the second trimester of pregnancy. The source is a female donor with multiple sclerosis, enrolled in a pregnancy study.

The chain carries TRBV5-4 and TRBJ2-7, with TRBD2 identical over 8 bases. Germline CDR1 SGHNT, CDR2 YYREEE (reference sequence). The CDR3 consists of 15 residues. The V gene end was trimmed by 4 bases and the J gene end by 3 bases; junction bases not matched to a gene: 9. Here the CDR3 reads CASSQRAGVSYEQYF. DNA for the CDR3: TGTGCCAGCAGCCAACGAGCGGGAGTGAGCTACGAGCAGTACTTC.

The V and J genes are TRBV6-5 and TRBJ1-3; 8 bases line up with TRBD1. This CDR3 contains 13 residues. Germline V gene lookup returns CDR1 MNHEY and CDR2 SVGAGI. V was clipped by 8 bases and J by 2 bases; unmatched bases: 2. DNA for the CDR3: TGTGCCAGCGGGACAGGACCTGGAAACACCATATATTTT. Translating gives CASGTGPGNTIYF.

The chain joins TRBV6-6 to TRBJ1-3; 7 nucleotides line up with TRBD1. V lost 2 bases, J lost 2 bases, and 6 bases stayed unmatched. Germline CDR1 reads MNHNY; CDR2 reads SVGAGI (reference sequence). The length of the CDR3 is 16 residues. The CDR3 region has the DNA TGTGCCAGCAGTTACGAGACAGGGCGTACTGGAAACACCATATATTTT. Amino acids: CASSYETGRTGNTIYF.

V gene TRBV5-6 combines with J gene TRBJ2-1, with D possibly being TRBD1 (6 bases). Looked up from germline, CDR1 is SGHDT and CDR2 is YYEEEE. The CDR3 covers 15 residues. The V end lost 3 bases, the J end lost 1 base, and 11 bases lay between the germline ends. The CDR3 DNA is TGTGCCAGCAGCTCTGACAGGTTGTCCTACAATGAGCAGTTCTTC. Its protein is CASSSDRLSYNEQFF. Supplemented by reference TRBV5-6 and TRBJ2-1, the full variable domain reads DAGVTQSPTHLIKTRGQQVTLRCSPKSGHDTVSWYQQALGQGPQFIFQYYEEEERQRGNFPDRFSGHQFPNYSSELNVNALLLGDSALYLCASSSDRLSYNEQFFGPGTRLTVL.

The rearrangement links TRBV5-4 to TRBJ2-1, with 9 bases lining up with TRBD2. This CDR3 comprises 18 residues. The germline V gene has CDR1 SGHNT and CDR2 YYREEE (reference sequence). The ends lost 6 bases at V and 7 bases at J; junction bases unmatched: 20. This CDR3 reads CASNKGGNSGRFQNEQFF. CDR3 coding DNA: TGTGCCAGCAACAAAGGGGGGAATAGCGGGAGATTTCAAAATGAGCAGTTCTTC.

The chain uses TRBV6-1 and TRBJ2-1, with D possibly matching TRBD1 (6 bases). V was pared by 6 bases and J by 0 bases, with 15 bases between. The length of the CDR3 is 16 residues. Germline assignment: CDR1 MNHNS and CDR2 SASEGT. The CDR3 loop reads CASREQGVSSYNEQFF. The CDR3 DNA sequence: TGTGCCAGCAGAGAACAGGGTGTCAGCTCCTACAATGAGCAGTTCTTC.

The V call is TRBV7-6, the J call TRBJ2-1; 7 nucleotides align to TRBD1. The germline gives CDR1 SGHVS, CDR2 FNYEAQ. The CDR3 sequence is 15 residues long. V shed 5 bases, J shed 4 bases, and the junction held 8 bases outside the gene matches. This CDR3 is CASSAKDRTYNEQFF. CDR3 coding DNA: TGTGCCAGCAGCGCTAAGGACAGGACGTACAATGAGCAGTTCTTC.

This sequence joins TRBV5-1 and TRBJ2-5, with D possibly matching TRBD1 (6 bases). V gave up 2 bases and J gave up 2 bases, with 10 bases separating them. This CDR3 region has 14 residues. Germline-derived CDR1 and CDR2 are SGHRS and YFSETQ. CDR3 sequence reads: CASSLGQPQETQYF. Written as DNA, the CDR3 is TGCGCCAGCAGCTTAGGACAGCCTCAAGAGACCCAGTACTTC.

CDR3 sequence reads: CASSEGGLGVTDTQYF. Written as DNA, the CDR3 is TGTGCCAGCAGTGAAGGGGGACTAGGGGTCACAGATACGCAGTATTTT. The chain joins TRBV2 to TRBJ2-3, with 8 bases that match TRBD2. The CDR3 has 16 residues. Germline V gene data show CDR1 as SNHLY and CDR2 as FYNNEI. With V trimmed by 1 base and J by 2 bases, 5 bases remained unmatched.

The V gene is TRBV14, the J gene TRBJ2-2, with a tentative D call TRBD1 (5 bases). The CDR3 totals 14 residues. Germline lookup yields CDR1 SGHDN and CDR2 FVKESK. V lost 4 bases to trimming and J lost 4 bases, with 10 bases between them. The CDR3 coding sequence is TGTGCCAGCAGCCTACAGGTTACCACCGGGGAGCTGTTTTTT. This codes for CASSLQVTTGELFF.

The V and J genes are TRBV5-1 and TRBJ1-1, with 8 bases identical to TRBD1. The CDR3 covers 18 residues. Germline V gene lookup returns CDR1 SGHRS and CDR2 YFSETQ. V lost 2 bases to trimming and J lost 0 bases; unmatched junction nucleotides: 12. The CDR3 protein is CASSLDRGRARVNTEAFF. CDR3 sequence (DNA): TGCGCCAGCAGCTTAGACAGGGGACGTGCTCGGGTGAACACTGAAGCTTTCTTT.

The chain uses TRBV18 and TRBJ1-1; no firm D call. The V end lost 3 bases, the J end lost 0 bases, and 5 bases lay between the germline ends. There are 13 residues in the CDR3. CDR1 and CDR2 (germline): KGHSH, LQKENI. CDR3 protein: CASSPSMNTEAFF. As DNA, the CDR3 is TGTGCCAGCTCACCGAGTATGAACACTGAAGCTTTCTTT.

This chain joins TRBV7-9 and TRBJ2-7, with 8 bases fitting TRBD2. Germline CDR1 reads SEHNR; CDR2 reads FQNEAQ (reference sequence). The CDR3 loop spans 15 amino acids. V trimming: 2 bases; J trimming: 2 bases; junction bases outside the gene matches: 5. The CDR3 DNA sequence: TGTGCCAGCAGCTTAAGCGGGAGCGGCCCCTACGAGCAGTACTTC. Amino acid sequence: CASSLSGSGPYEQYF.

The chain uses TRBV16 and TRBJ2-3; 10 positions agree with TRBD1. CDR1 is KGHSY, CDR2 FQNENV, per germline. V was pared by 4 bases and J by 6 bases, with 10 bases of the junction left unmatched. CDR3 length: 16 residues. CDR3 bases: TGTGCCAGCAGCCCACCGTGGGACAGGGGTCTGGATACGCAGTATTTT. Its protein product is CASSPPWDRGLDTQYF.

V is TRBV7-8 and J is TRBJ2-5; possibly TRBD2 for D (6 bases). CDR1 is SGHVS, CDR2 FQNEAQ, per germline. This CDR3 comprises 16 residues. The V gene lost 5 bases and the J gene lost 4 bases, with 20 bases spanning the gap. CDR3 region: CASSVTRHRRGETQYF. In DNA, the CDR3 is TGTGCCAGCAGCGTGACTAGGCATCGTCGAGGAGAGACCCAGTACTTC.